The 3 T cell receptor beta chains below come from one sample, sequenced in a study of blood T cell repertoires in COVID-19. Sequencing used immunoSEQ multiplex PCR; TCRdb keeps in-frame clones, though not all of them. The repertoire holds 55,000 to 75,000 clones, over 65% seen once, with about 20% in the top ten. Sample: peripheral blood. All receptors derive from an elderly man with active or convalescent COVID-19.

The chain uses TRBV19 and TRBJ2-1; 7 nucleotides agree with TRBD2. The J segment lost 2 bases and the V segment lost 1 base, leaving 2 bases of the junction unmatched. The CDR3 length is 15 residues. Germline loops: CDR1 LNHDA, CDR2 SQIVND (reference sequence). The CDR3 DNA reads TGTGCCAGTAGTATAGCGGGAGGACCCTACAATGAGCAGTTCTTC. Its translation: CASSIAGGPYNEQFF.

CDR3 nucleotides: TGTGCCAGCAGTTTACCGATGCGCGCCACCATATATTTT. Translation gives CASSLPMRATIYF. The chain recombines TRBV12-3 or TRBV12-4 with TRBJ1-3, with D unclear. Trimming removed 2 bases from V and 9 bases from J, with 11 bases in between. The CDR3 is 13 residues long.

The table lists this clone with a few counts. The chain combines TRBV6-5 with TRBJ1-4; TRBD1 matches at 7 bases. Unmatched junction bases numbered 4, after V lost 6 bases and J lost 0 bases. The CDR3 spans 15 residues. Per the germline V gene, CDR1 is MNHEY and CDR2 is SVGAGI. The CDR3 bases are TGTGCCAGCAGGGGACAGTTTGCAACTAATGAAAAACTGTTTTTT. The encoded protein is CASRGQFATNEKLFF.